This T cell receptor (beta chain) was recovered during a study of response to subunit inactivated influenza vaccine (dated by TCRdb to the late 2010s). Study-wide context: Deep quantitative T cell receptor repertoire profiling was used in the study to track responses to a trivalent subunit inactivated influenza vaccine. What the work shows at the level of the full study, not this receptor alone: According to the authors, only a limited number of new T cells may be recruited by each seasonal influenza vaccination.

The library was produced with RT-PCR. The sequencing machine was an Illumina HiSeq 2500. TCRdb reprocessing: public reads trimmed at Q25 with fastp, clones called with MiXCR, in-frame beta chains kept. Each entry merges the rows of one CDR3 protein and shows their most common DNA and genes. Across this sample there are around 710,000 distinct CDR3 sequences, with more than 11% seen only once. Clones ranked in the top ten supply 6.5% to 8.5% of the sample. To note about this clonotype: This receptor's antigen is unknown. Within one base of it there is no much larger clone, and no base qualities were kept.

From its cysteine to its phenylalanine, the CDR3 spans 12 amino acids. Just the 36-base CDR3 DNA is kept, in frame starting at base 1. The germline V gene (reference sequence) sets CDR1 to DFQATT and CDR2 to SNEGSKA. Trimming at the junction amounts to 0 bases on V and 3 bases on J, and the germline ends lie 5 bases apart. Specimen: PBMCs from blood, collected approximately 15 days before vaccination. Recombination connected TRBV20-1 to TRBJ2-5; TRBD2 might be the D gene, on 5 matching bases. The clonotype originates from a man between 50 and 59 years old who received an inactivated influenza vaccine. Donor details come from another sample of the same person, matched by shared clones. The CDR3 loop reads CSARDGEETQYF. The sequence in DNA is TGCAGTGCTAGAGACGGGGAAGAGACCCAGTACTTC.